Following are 20 T cell receptor beta chains from one sample sequenced in a study of T cells in Graves' hyperthyroidism and ophthalmopathy (dated by TCRdb to about 2019). To prepare the library, multiplex PCR was applied. The reads were generated on an Illumina HiSeq 2000. Amplification of TCR beta CDR3 regions was carried out from RNA transcripts. The TCR CDR3 was subjected to a first round of RT-PCR using the HTBI primer set and the Qiagen OneStep RT-PCR kit. TCRdb reran the public reads through fastp at Q25 and MiXCR, keeping productive beta chains. Identical CDR3 proteins give one entry, which carries the most common genes and DNA. The sample data list over 250,000 distinct CDR3 sequences, and under 30% of these were observed just once. Over 25% of the sample belongs to the ten largest clones. The sequenced material came from blood. Receptor source: a man aged 40-49 years with Graves' hyperthyroidism that later progressed to Graves' ophthalmopathy.

The sample holds many counts of this clonotype. This chain connects TRBV6-5 to TRBJ2-7, with D possibly called TRBD1 or TRBD2 (6 bases each). The CDR3 is 14 amino acids. Trimming shortened V by 3 bases and J by 3 bases, and 12 bases separated the two germline ends. Germline V lookup: CDR1 MNHEY, CDR2 SVGAGI. Here the CDR3 DNA reads TGTGCCAGCAGTTATTCTAGGGGGGACTACGAGCAGTACTTC. It encodes CASSYSRGDYEQYF.

This clonotype has a count of ten or more. The chain carries TRBV5-1 and TRBJ2-5, with D hard to call. Trimming pared 4 bases from V and 10 bases from J, leaving 17 bases between. This CDR3 comprises 13 residues. Germline lookup yields CDR1 SGHRS and CDR2 YFSETQ. This chain's CDR3 is CASSPSHVEVQYF. The CDR3 nucleotides read TGCGCCAGCAGCCCAAGCCACGTCGAGGTCCAGTACTTC.

This clonotype was recorded at least ten times. The J gene is TRBJ1-2, the V gene TRBV6-2 or TRBV6-3, with no clear D. Deletions cut 5 bases from V and 0 bases from J, with 28 bases between. The CDR3 is made up of 20 amino acids. Germline values: CDR1 MNHEY, CDR2 SVGEGT. CDR3 DNA sequence: TGTGCCAGCAGTCCCTCCCACCTTACACCTATTCGAGGCGCTAACTATGGCTACACCTTC. Amino acid sequence: CASSPSHLTPIRGANYGYTF.

This clonotype was picked up many times. This chain connects TRBV12-5 to TRBJ2-7, with D perhaps being TRBD1 or TRBD2 (6 bases each). CDR3 size: 13 residues. In germline, CDR1 is LGHNT, CDR2 FRNRAP. Trimming took 4 bases from V and 6 from J, leaving 13 bases between them. The CDR3 region has the DNA TGTGCTAGTGGTTCTGAACCGGGGGCCGAGCAGTACTTC. Its protein product is CASGSEPGAEQYF. The complete variable domain, with remaining parts taken from reference TRBV12-5 and TRBJ2-7, reads DARVTQTPRHKVTEMGQEVTMRCQPILGHNTVFWYRQTMMQGLELLAYFRNRAPLDDSGMPKDRFSAEMPDATLATLKIQPSEPRDSAVYFCASGSEPGAEQYFGPGTRLTVT.

This clonotype was counted many times. The V and J genes are TRBV12-3 or TRBV12-4 and TRBJ2-2; no reliable D call. V lost 1 base to trimming and J lost 1 base, with 4 bases between them. The CDR3 sequence is 14 residues long. The CDR3 coding sequence is TGTGCCAGCAGTTTAGAGCTGAACACCGGGGAGCTGTTTTTT. Translating it yields CASSLELNTGELFF.

The gene calls are TRBV29-1 and TRBJ2-7; 14 bases agree with TRBD2. Germline V gene sequence: CDR1 SQVTM, CDR2 ANQGSEA. Trimming took 5 bases from V and 2 from J; bases not matched to a gene: 2. This CDR3 region has 14 residues. The CDR3 DNA follows: TGCAGCGTTTTGACTAGCGGGAGGGCCTACGAGCAGTACTTC. It codes for CSVLTSGRAYEQYF.

This chain joins TRBV6-2 or TRBV6-3 and TRBJ1-1, with unresolved D. The germline V gene has CDR1 MNHEY and CDR2 SVGEGT. The CDR3 length is 13 residues. V was shortened by 7 bases and J by 3 bases, with 12 bases between the two germline ends. The CDR3 reads CASTSQSYTEAFF. CDR3 coding DNA: TGTGCCAGCACCTCACAAAGTTACACTGAAGCTTTCTTT.

This clonotype has at least ten counts. The J gene is TRBJ2-7, the V gene TRBV14; no clear D gene. This CDR3 region has 16 residues. Trimming pared 1 base from V and 3 bases from J, leaving 16 bases between. CDR1 and CDR2 from the germline V gene are SGHDN and FVKESK. The CDR3 loop is CASSQGMRGPGYEQYF. In nucleotides, the CDR3 is TGTGCCAGCAGCCAAGGGATGAGAGGACCTGGCTACGAGCAGTACTTC.

This clonotype has ten or more counts. This rearrangement joins TRBV12-3 or TRBV12-4 to TRBJ2-5, with TRBD2 as a possible D gene (6 bases). The CDR3 is 16 amino acids. Trimming took off 6 bases at V and 4 bases at J, with 21 bases between the two ends. Here the CDR3 reads CASSPTPGLASETQYF. The CDR3 nucleotides read TGTGCCAGCAGCCCCACTCCGGGACTTGCGTCAGAGACCCAGTACTTC.

This clonotype was counted at least ten times. The chain combines TRBV12-3 or TRBV12-4 with TRBJ2-7; 13 nucleotides line up with TRBD2. Germline trimming cut 0 bases from V and 2 bases from J; bases unmatched to any gene: 4. The CDR3 totals 17 residues. The CDR3 region is CASSLAQTSGRAYEQYF. CDR3 coding DNA: TGTGCCAGCAGTTTAGCGCAAACTAGCGGGAGGGCCTACGAGCAGTACTTC.

The chain has TRBV2 and TRBJ2-5; 7 nucleotides match TRBD1. The CDR3 spans 16 residues. Looked up from germline, CDR1 is SNHLY and CDR2 is FYNNEI. Unmatched junction bases numbered 16, after V lost 5 bases and J lost 7 bases. The CDR3 DNA is TGTGCCAGCAGTACCGGACAGGCCCGTACCTTTGTGACCCAGTACTTC. Its protein product is CASSTGQARTFVTQYF.

This chain links TRBV7-8 with TRBJ2-7; TRBD2 aligns across 8 bases. Germline V gene lookup returns CDR1 SGHVS and CDR2 FQNEAQ. The ends lost 4 bases at V and 0 bases at J; junction bases unmatched: 5. CDR3 size: 15 residues. Here the CDR3 reads CASSYHSGISYEQYF. DNA of the CDR3: TGTGCCAGCAGCTACCATAGCGGGATCTCCTACGAGCAGTACTTC.

The CDR3 DNA is TGTGCCATCAGTGAGTCCATCGCGGAGACCCAGTACTTC. It codes for CAISESIAETQYF. This chain joins TRBV10-3 and TRBJ2-5; D is unresolved. The CDR3 contains 13 residues. Trimming removed 0 bases at V and 5 bases at J, with 7 bases between. From germline, CDR1 is ENHRY and CDR2 SYGVKD.

In its sample, this clonotype was seen many times. The chain links TRBV3-1 to TRBJ2-7; TRBD2 aligns across 14 bases. Germline trimming cut 1 base from V and 4 bases from J; bases unmatched to any gene: 3. CDR1 is LGHDT, CDR2 YNNKEL, per germline (reference sequence). The CDR3 covers 16 residues. For the CDR3, the DNA is TGTGCCAGCAGCCAAGCGGGGACTAGCGGGAGTTACGAGCAGTACTTC. Protein: CASSQAGTSGSYEQYF.

This clonotype was recorded at least ten times. At one of its ends the junction is not consistent with the germline gene, which may arise from a read error. The chain has TRBV11-3 and TRBJ1-5; D is perhaps TRBD1 (6 bases). Germline V gene lookup returns CDR1 SGHNT and CDR2 YENEEA. The CDR3 has 13 residues. The CDR3 loop reads CASSPGGNRPQHF. CDR3 nucleotides: TGTGCCAGCAGCCCCGGGGGCAATCGGCCCCAGCATTTT.

This clonotype was seen a single time. The gene calls are TRBV7-9 and TRBJ1-6; D ambiguous. V lost 7 bases to trimming and J lost 9 bases, with 13 bases between them. The CDR3 loop spans 13 amino acids. Germline V CDR1 and CDR2: SEHNR, FQNEAQ (reference sequence). The CDR3 protein is CASNNPGFSPLHF. For the CDR3, the DNA is TGTGCCAGCAACAACCCCGGATTTTCACCCCTCCACTTT.

This rearrangement joins TRBV28 to TRBJ1-2, with 12 positions matching TRBD1. The junction had 9 bases not matched to a gene; V was cut back by 6 bases and J by 7 bases. The CDR3 extends over 15 amino acids. Per the germline V gene, CDR1 is MDHEN and CDR2 is SYDVKM. The chain's CDR3 is CASSAGDRGLSGYTF. The CDR3 DNA reads TGTGCCAGCAGCGCGGGGGACAGGGGGCTAAGTGGCTACACCTTC.

This clonotype appeared many times. The rearrangement links TRBV29-1 to TRBJ1-1; the D is unclear. The CDR3 is 11 amino acids. Germline V gene lookup returns CDR1 SQVTM and CDR2 ANQGSEA. V was shortened by 4 bases and J by 2 bases, with 5 bases between the two germline ends. The CDR3 nucleotides read TGCAGCGTTGTAGGTAACACTGAAGCTTTCTTT. Translating it yields CSVVGNTEAFF. The whole variable domain, remainder taken from reference TRBV29-1 and TRBJ1-1, is SAVISQKPSRDICQRGTSLTIQCQVDSQVTMMFWYRQQPGQSLTLIATANQGSEATYESGFVIDKFPISRPNLTFSTLTVSNMSPEDSSIYLCSVVGNTEAFFGQGTRLTVV.

The V gene is TRBV6-5, the J gene TRBJ2-7, with D tentatively TRBD2 (5 bases). CDR1 and CDR2 (germline): MNHEY, SVGAGI. This CDR3 is built from 14 residues. Trimming pared 7 bases from V and 6 bases from J, leaving 19 bases between. CDR3 sequence: CASNFGGPWGEQYF. DNA for the CDR3: TGTGCCAGCAATTTCGGAGGCCCATGGGGCGAGCAGTACTTC.

This clonotype was picked up many times. V gene TRBV24-1 combines with J gene TRBJ2-7, with D tentatively TRBD1 (6 bases). The CDR3 has 15 residues. V lost 5 bases and J 2 bases, leaving 15 bases between the germline ends. Germline CDR1 KGHDR, CDR2 SFDVKD. Written as DNA, the CDR3 is TGTGCCACCAGTGGGACCGGGACAAACCCCTACGAGCAGTACTTC. It specifies CATSGTGTNPYEQYF.